This entry describes one T cell receptor (beta chain). In this sample, this clone turned up many times. Its cognate antigen has yet to be identified. Base-call qualities are not available, and no considerably larger clone is one nucleotide away. From alopecia areata patients, peripheral blood was collected along with lesional scalp punch biopsies. PBMCs were isolated by density centrifugation and stained for CD3, CD4 and CD8, after which CD4+ and CD8+ T cells were sorted on a FACSAria. The data originate from a study of CD8+ T cells in alopecia areata (dated by TCRdb to the late 2010s). Context from the whole study: The treated patients took part in an open-label pilot trial in which moderate-to-severe alopecia areata was treated with oral tofacitinib at 5 to 10 mg twice daily. On the human side, TCRbeta sequencing was run on scalp tissue and on sorted CD4+ and CD8+ peripheral blood T cells from healthy controls and from alopecia areata patients with either patchy or totalis/universalis disease. Patients on tofacitinib were biopsied at baseline and after 4 and 24 weeks of treatment, and several of the patients also had a later scalp biopsy. Scalp clonality was compared among normal scalp (n=4), patchy alopecia areata scalp (n=8), and alopecia totalis/universalis scalp (n=8). Tofacitinib was administered for 6 to 18 months, and 6 months of follow-up off drug were then conducted to assess delayed response and recurrence. High-throughput TCRbeta sequencing was used to examine T cell clonal expansion in alopecia areata in both the C3H/HeJ mouse model and human patients. RNA came from the PAXgene miRNA kit for fixed scalp, the miRNeasy kit for PBMCs, and the RNeasy kit for mouse skin. immunoSEQ multiplex PCR using 35 Vbeta forward primers and 13 Jbeta reverse primers was used to amplify TCRbeta CDR3 regions. Study-level results and caveats: Unlike mouse skin, which is dominated by gammadelta T cells, normal human skin has resident alphabeta T cells that are also sequenced, and this complicates analysis of the scalp TCR repertoire. Compared with normal scalp, lesional scalp, particularly in alopecia totalis/universalis, had higher clonality and more expanded CD8+ clones, which suggests antigenic drive. Shared TCR sequences between patients were less evident than in mice, which may be partly attributable to HLA diversity in the patient population.

The germline V end is reduced by 7 bases and the J end by 4 bases; junction bases left unmatched: 8. CDR1 and CDR2, per the germline V gene, are MDHEN and SYDVKM. The CDR3 holds 15 amino acids from the cysteine to the phenylalanine. Of the read, only the CDR3 DNA is kept; its 45 bases are in frame from base 1. Libraries were made using the immunoSEQ multiplex PCR assay. RNA was extracted from all samples and reverse transcribed into cDNA as template for TCR sequencing. First-strand cDNA was synthesized using SuperScript III with a 2:1 mix of oligo-dT and random hexamers. A synthetic immune receptor repertoire was used to assess amplification bias, and residual bias was removed computationally. For the original study's pipeline: Raw reads were preprocessed for error removal, and CDR3 was defined according to IMGT conventions as running from the conserved cysteine to phenylalanine. Clonality was computed as 1 minus the Shannon entropy, with the entropy normalized by log2 of the number of productive unique TCRs. CD4 or CD8 identity of scalp clones was inferred by cross-referencing scalp TCRbeta sequences with sorted blood CD4 and CD8 repertoires. Here the immuneACCESS table is served through TCRdb, limited to in-frame sequences with V and J called. Missing clones are a known gap in these copies; in checked studies unresolved V genes cover under half, and the rest lacks a known reason. D and trimming were read from the DNA, whereas the V and J calls and clone size are those reported in that table. The sample contains approximately 100,000 clones, 40% to 55% of them found a single time. About 0.79% of the sample lies in the top ten.

In this chain, TRBV28 is recombined with TRBJ2-1; TRBD1 aligns with 9 central bases. Sequenced input: CD4+ T cells sorted from blood. The sequence was collected from a human donor with alopecia areata. The DNA sequence reads TGTGCCAGCACCAAGGGGACAGGGCATTACAATGAGCAGTTCTTC. Its protein reads: CASTKGTGHYNEQFF. Outside the CDR3, residues come from the reference TRBV28 and TRBJ2-1 proteins, so the full variable domain is: DVKVTQSSRYLVKRTGEKVFLECVQDMDHENMFWYRQDPGLGLRLIYFSYDVKMKEKGDIPEGYSVSREKKERFSLILESASTNQTSMYLCASTKGTGHYNEQFFGPGTRLTVL.